Listed here are 4 T cell receptor beta chains from one sample, sequenced in a study of cytomegalovirus exposure and HLA in healthy donors. In the PCR, 60 Vbeta and 13 Jbeta primers were used. Data came from immunoSEQ multiplex PCR; TCRdb stores just in-frame clones and leaves some out. The table lists 85,000 to 110,000 clones, 79% of them singletons. Sequenced material: PBMCs. The receptors derive from a man over 45 in good health and CMV-seropositive.

V is TRBV6-6 and J is TRBJ1-6; 8 bases align to TRBD1. With 6 bases clipped from V and 2 bases from J, the junction kept 6 bases outside the gene matches. This CDR3 has 16 amino acids. Per germline, CDR1 MNHNY and CDR2 SVGAGI (reference sequence). The CDR3 loop is CASSRGQGAYNSPLHF. The DNA for the CDR3 is TGTGCCAGCAGCCGAGGACAGGGAGCCTATAATTCACCCCTCCACTTT.

The gene calls are TRBV27 and TRBJ2-2; D not resolved. The CDR3 spans 12 residues. Germline CDR1 reads MNHEY; CDR2 reads SMNVEV (reference sequence). Trimming shortened V by 4 bases and J by 2 bases, and 2 bases separated the two germline ends. CDR3: CASSSNTGELFF. In nucleotides, the CDR3 is TGTGCCAGCAGTTCTAACACCGGGGAGCTGTTTTTT.

This clone was found a few times. The chain combines TRBV27 with TRBJ1-5; 10 positions agree with TRBD1. Germline V lookup: CDR1 MNHEY, CDR2 SMNVEV (reference sequence). J lost 4 bases, V lost 6 bases, and 9 bases had no gene match. The CDR3 is 16 residues long. CDR3 in amino acids: CASRGTGDGRNQPQHF. The CDR3 DNA reads as TGTGCCAGCAGGGGGACAGGGGATGGGAGGAATCAGCCCCAGCATTTT.

The V call is TRBV28, the J call TRBJ2-5; tentatively, D is TRBD2 (5 bases). V lost 5 bases and J 5 bases, leaving 9 bases between the germline ends. The CDR3 runs 12 residues. Germline values: CDR1 MDHEN, CDR2 SYDVKM. The DNA of the CDR3 is TGTGCCAGCAGTCCGGGGATCGAGACCCAGTACTTC. Translating gives CASSPGIETQYF.